The 11 T cell receptor beta chains given below trace back to one sample, sequenced in a study of T cell repertoires in cytomegalovirus infection. In TCRdb, the reads were re-called with MiXCR into one record per CDR3 protein. The sample records approximately 500,000 distinct CDR3 sequences, approximately 10% being singletons. Specimen: PBMCs. The receptors were gathered from a human donor in good health (CMV status not recorded). Some clones in this sample may be carry-over from other donors' samples.

This clonotype showed up just a few times. This sequence joins TRBV7-9 and TRBJ2-5; 12 bases agree with TRBD2. This CDR3 comprises 16 residues. Germline CDR1 and CDR2: SEHNR and FQNEAQ (reference sequence). V trimming: 1 base; J trimming: 5 bases; junction bases outside the gene matches: 5. The CDR3 DNA sequence: TGTGCCAGCAGCTTAGGAACTAGCGGGGGGCCGGAGACCCAGTACTTC. It translates to CASSLGTSGGPETQYF.

In this sample, this clonotype turned up many times. This chain connects TRBV11-2 to TRBJ2-3; D gene ambiguous. The CDR3 contains 12 residues. Trimming removed 8 bases at V and 4 bases at J, with 10 bases between. Germline CDR1 SGHAT, CDR2 FQNNGV. CDR3 amino acids: CASGQKPDTQYF. In DNA, the CDR3 is TGTGCCAGCGGCCAGAAGCCAGATACGCAGTATTTT.

This clonotype was observed many times. The CDR3 is CASRDRDRGLWTQYF. The CDR3 nucleotides read TGTGCCAGCAGGGACCGGGACAGGGGGCTTTGGACCCAGTACTTC. J is TRBJ2-5 and V is TRBV6-1, with 12 bases fitting TRBD1. The germline CDR1 and CDR2 sequences are MNHNS and SASEGT. V trimming: 6 bases; J trimming: 7 bases; junction bases outside the gene matches: 9. This CDR3 has 15 residues.

The sample holds many counts of this clonotype. This rearrangement joins TRBV12-5 to TRBJ2-1; possible D gene TRBD2, 5 bases. This CDR3 comprises 11 residues. Trimming pared 2 bases from V and 10 bases from J, leaving 6 bases between. CDR1 is LGHNT, CDR2 FRNRAP, per germline. The CDR3 sequence is CASGLSSEQFF. CDR3 nucleotide sequence: TGTGCTAGTGGTTTGTCTAGCGAGCAGTTCTTC.

This chain connects TRBV12-5 to TRBJ2-3; D is unresolved. Trimming removed 6 bases from V and 2 bases from J, with 15 bases in between. Looked up from germline, CDR1 is LGHNT and CDR2 is FRNRAP. The CDR3 runs to 15 residues. The CDR3 here is CASGPRPRTTDTQYF. The CDR3 DNA reads TGTGCTAGTGGACCTAGACCCCGAACCACAGATACGCAGTATTTT.

This clonotype was recorded many times. This sequence joins TRBV2 and TRBJ1-5, with D unresolved. The CDR3 extends over 12 amino acids. Trimming pared 6 bases from V and 2 bases from J, leaving 5 bases between. In germline, CDR1 is SNHLY, CDR2 FYNNEI. The CDR3 loop reads CASRRGNQPQHF. DNA for the CDR3: TGTGCCAGCAGACGGGGCAATCAGCCCCAGCATTTT.

This clonotype was detected many times. The V and J genes are TRBV12-3 or TRBV12-4 and TRBJ2-5; possibly TRBD1 for D (6 bases). Trimming took 7 bases from V and 2 from J, leaving 11 bases between them. This CDR3 has 13 amino acids. CDR3 DNA: TGTGCCAGCATGGTCCAGGGGCAAGAGACCCAGTACTTC. It encodes CASMVQGQETQYF.

Ten or more counts support this clonotype. The CDR3 nucleotides read TGTGCCAGCAGCCGAGGACAGGGTGAGCCCCTCCACTTT. Its translation is CASSRGQGEPLHF. The chain combines TRBV7-9 with TRBJ1-6, with 8 bases lining up with TRBD1. CDR3 length equals 13 residues. Germline V gives CDR1 SEHNR, CDR2 FQNEAQ (reference sequence). V lost 5 bases to trimming and J lost 13 bases; unmatched junction nucleotides: 7.

V and J are TRBV29-1 and TRBJ2-5; D might be TRBD1 (5 bases). The CDR3 loop spans 13 amino acids. Trimming took 6 bases from V and 1 from J, leaving 12 bases between them. The V gene's germline CDR1 is SQVTM and CDR2 ANQGSEA. CDR3 in amino acids: CSVRALLQETQYF. CDR3 DNA: TGCAGCGTCAGGGCCCTTCTCCAAGAGACCCAGTACTTC.

The chain is built from TRBV6-5 and TRBJ2-7; 7 bases line up with TRBD1. This CDR3 has 15 amino acids. Germline V CDR1 and CDR2: MNHEY, SVGAGI. With V trimmed by 0 bases and J by 5 bases, 7 bases remained unmatched. The chain's CDR3 is CASSYSTGVGHEQYF. DNA of the CDR3: TGTGCCAGCAGTTACTCCACAGGGGTTGGCCACGAGCAGTACTTC.

In its sample, this clonotype was seen many times. The chain has TRBV6-5 and TRBJ1-1; D is uncertain. Trimming removed 5 bases at V and 5 bases at J, with 12 bases between. The CDR3 runs to 13 residues. The germline V gene has CDR1 MNHEY and CDR2 SVGAGI. For the CDR3, the DNA is TGTGCCAGCAGTCCCGGTGAGAGTACTGAAGCTTTCTTT. It yields the protein CASSPGESTEAFF.